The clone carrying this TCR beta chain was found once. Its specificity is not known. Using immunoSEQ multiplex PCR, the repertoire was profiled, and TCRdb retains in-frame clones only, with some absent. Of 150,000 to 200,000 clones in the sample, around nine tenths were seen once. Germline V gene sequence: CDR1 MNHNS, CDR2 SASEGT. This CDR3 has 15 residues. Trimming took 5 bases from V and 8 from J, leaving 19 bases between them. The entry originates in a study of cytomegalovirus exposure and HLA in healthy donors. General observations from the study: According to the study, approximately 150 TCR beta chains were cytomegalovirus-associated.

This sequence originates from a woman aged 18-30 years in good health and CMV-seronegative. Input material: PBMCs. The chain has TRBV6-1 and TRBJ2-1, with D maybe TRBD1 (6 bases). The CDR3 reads CASSPTGRPVDEQFF. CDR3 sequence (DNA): TGTGCCAGCAGTCCGACAGGCCGGCCTGTCGATGAGCAGTTCTTC.